Listed below are T cell receptor beta chains from one sample, sequenced in a study of radiotherapy plus CTLA-4 blockade in lung cancer. Using immunoSEQ multiplex PCR, the repertoire was profiled, and TCRdb retains in-frame clones only, with some absent. Of just under 60,000 clones listed, 77% are singletons. Specimen: peripheral blood, collected from a patient treated with radiotherapy plus ipilimumab. Every receptor here comes from a human donor with non-small cell lung cancer who had a partial response to radiotherapy plus ipilimumab. CDR3s include the opening cysteine and the closing phenylalanine or tryptophan. Each record gives: D gene, clone size, V gene, J gene, CDR3 protein, CDR3 DNA. D genes are given only for firm matches. Clone sizes are given selectively: once, few, many, or a class where the clone is expanded.

d_call: TRBD1
clone_size: -
v_call: TRBV28
j_call: TRBJ2-7
cdr3_aa: CATASDRGAYEQYF
cdr3_nt: TGTGCCACCGCCTCGGACAGGGGAGCCTACGAGCAGTACTTC

d_call: TRBD1
clone_size: -
v_call: TRBV7-9
j_call: TRBJ2-7
cdr3_aa: CASSLEGTGISEQYF
cdr3_nt: TGTGCCAGCAGCTTAGAGGGGACAGGGATCTCCGAGCAGTACTTC

d_call: -
clone_size: -
v_call: TRBV30
j_call: TRBJ1-1
cdr3_aa: CAWSVRPGTEAFF
cdr3_nt: TGTGCCTGGAGTGTACGTCCGGGGACTGAAGCTTTCTTT

d_call: TRBD2
clone_size: -
v_call: TRBV18
j_call: TRBJ2-3
cdr3_aa: CASSPLGLVSDTQYF
cdr3_nt: TGTGCCAGCTCACCACTGGGACTAGTATCTGATACGCAGTATTTT

d_call: TRBD2
clone_size: -
v_call: TRBV7-3
j_call: TRBJ2-1
cdr3_aa: CASSLTLAGLQFF
cdr3_nt: TGTGCCAGCAGCTTAACCCTAGCGGGGCTACAGTTCTTC

d_call: TRBD1
clone_size: -
v_call: TRBV28
j_call: TRBJ1-5
cdr3_aa: CASSTIGQGANQPQHF
cdr3_nt: TGTGCCAGCAGTACTATCGGACAGGGCGCGAATCAGCCCCAGCATTTT

d_call: TRBD1
clone_size: few
v_call: TRBV10-3
j_call: TRBJ1-6
cdr3_aa: CAISGDSDSPLHF
cdr3_nt: TGTGCCATCAGTGGGGACAGCGATTCACCCCTCCACTTT

d_call: -
clone_size: -
v_call: TRBV5-1
j_call: TRBJ2-6
cdr3_aa: CASSLDISGANVLTF
cdr3_nt: TGCGCCAGCAGCTTGGACATCTCTGGGGCCAACGTCCTGACTTTC

d_call: TRBD1
clone_size: -
v_call: TRBV29-1
j_call: TRBJ2-2
cdr3_aa: CSVARGTGADTGELFF
cdr3_nt: TGCAGCGTCGCCAGGGGGACAGGGGCAGACACCGGGGAGCTGTTTTTT

d_call: TRBD1
clone_size: -
v_call: TRBV4-1
j_call: TRBJ1-6
cdr3_aa: CASSQTGQGYSPLHF
cdr3_nt: TGCGCCAGCAGCCAAACGGGACAGGGGTATTCACCCCTCCACTTT

d_call: -
clone_size: once
v_call: TRBV10-3
j_call: TRBJ1-2
cdr3_aa: CAISEVDYGYTF
cdr3_nt: TGTGCCATCAGTGAGGTAGACTATGGCTACACCTTC

d_call: TRBD2
clone_size: -
v_call: TRBV29-1
j_call: TRBJ2-3
cdr3_aa: CSVGFSGGFGPDTQYF
cdr3_nt: TGCAGCGTTGGTTTTAGCGGGGGGTTTGGGCCAGATACGCAGTATTTT

d_call: -
clone_size: -
v_call: TRBV30
j_call: TRBJ1-2
cdr3_aa: CVGAKIAGYTF
cdr3_nt: TGTGTTGGGGCGAAAATTGCCGGCTACACCTTC

d_call: TRBD1
clone_size: -
v_call: TRBV28
j_call: TRBJ2-7
cdr3_aa: CASSLFNRGYEQYF
cdr3_nt: TGTGCCAGCAGTTTATTTAACAGGGGATACGAGCAGTACTTC

d_call: TRBD1
clone_size: -
v_call: TRBV6-5
j_call: TRBJ1-1
cdr3_aa: CASSYTGGLNTEAFF
cdr3_nt: TGTGCCAGCAGTTACACAGGGGGCCTGAACACTGAAGCTTTCTTT

d_call: TRBD2
clone_size: -
v_call: TRBV11-2
j_call: TRBJ2-1
cdr3_aa: CASSRRGGVNEQFF
cdr3_nt: TGTGCCAGCAGTCGGCGGGGGGGCGTCAATGAGCAGTTCTTC

d_call: -
clone_size: -
v_call: TRBV5-1
j_call: TRBJ2-7
cdr3_aa: CASSLLPSYEQYF
cdr3_nt: TGCGCCAGCAGCCTACTGCCCTCCTACGAGCAGTACTTC

d_call: -
clone_size: -
v_call: TRBV15
j_call: TRBJ2-2
cdr3_aa: CATSRDITGELFF
cdr3_nt: TGTGCCACCAGCAGAGATATCACCGGGGAGCTGTTTTTT

d_call: -
clone_size: -
v_call: TRBV10-3
j_call: TRBJ2-5
cdr3_aa: CAISPGGETQYF
cdr3_nt: TGTGCCATCTCCCCTGGGGGGGAGACCCAGTACTTC

d_call: -
clone_size: -
v_call: TRBV6-1
j_call: TRBJ2-7
cdr3_aa: CASSETGRYEQYF
cdr3_nt: TGTGCCAGCAGTGAAACAGGGCGTTACGAGCAGTACTTC

d_call: -
clone_size: -
v_call: TRBV5-6
j_call: TRBJ1-1
cdr3_aa: CASSLDGRGNTEAFF
cdr3_nt: TGTGCCAGCAGCTTGGACGGCAGGGGGAACACTGAAGCTTTCTTT

d_call: TRBD2
clone_size: -
v_call: TRBV6-5
j_call: TRBJ2-5
cdr3_aa: CASSYERGAPARTQYF
cdr3_nt: TGTGCCAGCAGTTACGAGCGGGGGGCACCTGCTAGGACCCAGTACTTC

d_call: -
clone_size: -
v_call: TRBV5-1
j_call: TRBJ2-7
cdr3_aa: CASSLAGVYEQYF
cdr3_nt: TGCGCCAGCAGCTTGGCAGGGGTGTACGAGCAGTACTTC

d_call: TRBD1
clone_size: once
v_call: TRBV14
j_call: TRBJ2-7
cdr3_aa: CASSQDLGTGLSEQYF
cdr3_nt: TGTGCCAGCAGCCAAGATTTGGGGACAGGGCTCTCCGAGCAGTACTTC

d_call: TRBD2
clone_size: -
v_call: TRBV7-2
j_call: TRBJ2-1
cdr3_aa: CASSLDRAGVGSYNEQFF
cdr3_nt: TGTGCCAGCAGCTTAGATCGTGCGGGGGTGGGATCCTACAATGAGCAGTTCTTC

d_call: -
clone_size: -
v_call: TRBV6-5
j_call: TRBJ2-5
cdr3_aa: CASKTGWGQETQYF
cdr3_nt: TGTGCCAGCAAGACAGGATGGGGGCAAGAGACCCAGTACTTC

d_call: TRBD1
clone_size: -
v_call: TRBV5-1
j_call: TRBJ1-2
cdr3_aa: CASSLLTGGEVDGYTF
cdr3_nt: TGCGCCAGCAGCTTATTGACAGGGGGCGAGGTGGATGGCTACACCTTC

d_call: TRBD2
clone_size: -
v_call: TRBV18
j_call: TRBJ2-1
cdr3_aa: CASSPRASGGPSYNEQFF
cdr3_nt: TGTGCCAGCTCACCACGCGCAAGCGGGGGGCCTTCCTACAATGAGCAGTTCTTC

d_call: TRBD1
clone_size: -
v_call: TRBV2
j_call: TRBJ1-2
cdr3_aa: CASTGTDYGYTF
cdr3_nt: TGTGCCAGCACTGGGACAGACTATGGCTACACCTTC

d_call: -
clone_size: few
v_call: TRBV19
j_call: TRBJ2-7
cdr3_aa: CASSIAAGASYEQYF
cdr3_nt: TGTGCCAGTAGTATAGCTGCGGGGGCCTCCTACGAGCAGTACTTC

d_call: -
clone_size: -
v_call: TRBV28
j_call: TRBJ1-1
cdr3_aa: CASSLSGDTEAFF
cdr3_nt: TGTGCCAGCAGTTTGTCAGGGGACACTGAAGCTTTCTTT

d_call: -
clone_size: -
v_call: TRBV30
j_call: TRBJ1-5
cdr3_aa: CAWTHEYSNQPQHF
cdr3_nt: TGTGCCTGGACCCATGAGTATAGCAATCAGCCCCAGCATTTT

d_call: -
clone_size: -
v_call: TRBV5-1
j_call: TRBJ1-2
cdr3_aa: CASSLIGQGGGYTF
cdr3_nt: TGCGCCAGCAGCTTGATAGGGCAGGGAGGTGGCTACACCTTC

d_call: -
clone_size: few
v_call: TRBV7-6
j_call: TRBJ2-1
cdr3_aa: CASSPTATRGEQFF
cdr3_nt: TGTGCCAGCAGCCCGACCGCGACCCGGGGTGAGCAGTTCTTC

d_call: TRBD1
clone_size: -
v_call: TRBV6-5
j_call: TRBJ1-6
cdr3_aa: CASRSADRESSPLHF
cdr3_nt: TGTGCCAGCAGGTCCGCGGACAGGGAATCTTCACCCCTCCACTTT

d_call: TRBD2
clone_size: -
v_call: TRBV6-6
j_call: TRBJ2-1
cdr3_aa: CASSYYSAGGRNEQFF
cdr3_nt: TGTGCCAGCAGTTACTATTCAGCGGGGGGGCGCAATGAGCAGTTCTTC

d_call: -
clone_size: -
v_call: TRBV9
j_call: TRBJ1-4
cdr3_aa: CASSAGWTANEKLFF
cdr3_nt: TGTGCCAGCAGCGCCGGCTGGACAGCAAATGAAAAACTGTTTTTT